The clone carrying this T cell receptor beta chain was seen a single time. Measured with immunoSEQ multiplex PCR; TCRdb has only the in-frame clones, and not every one. The repertoire holds some 300,000 clones, with approximately 90% as singletons. These data originate in a study of blood T cell repertoires in COVID-19. V was clipped by 4 bases and J by 3 bases, with 12 bases between them. The germline V gene has CDR1 LGHDT and CDR2 YNNKEL (reference sequence). This CDR3 has 14 residues. The sample consisted of PBMCs or T cells enriched from blood (not recorded which). This TCR was recovered from an older woman in a cohort exposed to, infected with or recovered from COVID-19 (not recorded which). V gene TRBV3-1 (or the pseudogene TRBV3-2) combines with J gene TRBJ2-5; possible D gene TRBD1, 6 bases. Here the CDR3 reads CASSPLGGEETQYF. CDR3 sequence (DNA): TGTGCCAGCAGCCCTCTAGGGGGTGAAGAGACCCAGTACTTC.